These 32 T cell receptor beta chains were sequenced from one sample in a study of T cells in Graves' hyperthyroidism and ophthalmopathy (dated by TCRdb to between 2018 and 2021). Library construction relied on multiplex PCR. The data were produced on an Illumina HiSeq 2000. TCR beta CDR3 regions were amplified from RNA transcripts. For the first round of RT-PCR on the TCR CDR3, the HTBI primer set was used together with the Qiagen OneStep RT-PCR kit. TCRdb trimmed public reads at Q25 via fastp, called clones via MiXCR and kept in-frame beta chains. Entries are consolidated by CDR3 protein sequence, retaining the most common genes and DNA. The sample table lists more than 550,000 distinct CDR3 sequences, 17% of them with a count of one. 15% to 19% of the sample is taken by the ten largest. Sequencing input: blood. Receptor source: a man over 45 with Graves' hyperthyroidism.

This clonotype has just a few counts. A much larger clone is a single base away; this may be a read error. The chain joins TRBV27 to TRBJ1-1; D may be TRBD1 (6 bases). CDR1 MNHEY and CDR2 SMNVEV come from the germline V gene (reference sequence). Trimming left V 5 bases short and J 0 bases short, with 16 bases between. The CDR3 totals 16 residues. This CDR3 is CASSLHPGVVNTEAFF. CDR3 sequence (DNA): TGTGCCAGCAGTCTTCATCCAGGGGTCGTGAACACTGAAGCTTTCTTT.

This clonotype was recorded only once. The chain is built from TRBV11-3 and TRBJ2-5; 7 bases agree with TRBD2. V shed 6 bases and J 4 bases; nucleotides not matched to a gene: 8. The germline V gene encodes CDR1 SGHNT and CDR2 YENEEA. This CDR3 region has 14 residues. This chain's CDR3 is CASRKEAGLETQYF. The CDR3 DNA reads TGTGCCAGCAGGAAAGAAGCGGGATTAGAGACCCAGTACTTC.

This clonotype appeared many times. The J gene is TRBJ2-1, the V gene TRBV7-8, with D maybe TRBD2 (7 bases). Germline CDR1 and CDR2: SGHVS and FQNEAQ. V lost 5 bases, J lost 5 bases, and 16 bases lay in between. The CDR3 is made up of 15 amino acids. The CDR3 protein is CASSIGGGGNNEQFF. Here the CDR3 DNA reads TGTGCCAGCAGCATTGGGGGGGGCGGGAACAATGAGCAGTTCTTC.

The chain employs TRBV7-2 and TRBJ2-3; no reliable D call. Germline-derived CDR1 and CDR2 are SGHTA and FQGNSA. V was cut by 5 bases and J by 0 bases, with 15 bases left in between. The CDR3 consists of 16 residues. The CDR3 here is CASSPSADSSTDTQYF. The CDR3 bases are TGTGCCAGCAGCCCCTCGGCAGACTCTAGCACAGATACGCAGTATTTT.

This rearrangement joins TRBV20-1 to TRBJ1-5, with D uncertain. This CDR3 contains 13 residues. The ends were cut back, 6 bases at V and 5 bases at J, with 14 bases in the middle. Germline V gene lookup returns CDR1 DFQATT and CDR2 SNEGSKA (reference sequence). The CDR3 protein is CSAPGPDYQPQHF. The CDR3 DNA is TGCAGTGCACCGGGCCCGGATTATCAGCCCCAGCATTTT.

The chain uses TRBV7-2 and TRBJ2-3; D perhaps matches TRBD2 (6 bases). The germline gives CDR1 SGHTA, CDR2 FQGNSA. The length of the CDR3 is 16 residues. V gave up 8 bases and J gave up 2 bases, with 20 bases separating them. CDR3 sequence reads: CASRSPRGTYTDTQYF. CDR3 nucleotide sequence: TGTGCCAGCCGCAGCCCCCGCGGGACGTACACAGATACGCAGTATTTT.

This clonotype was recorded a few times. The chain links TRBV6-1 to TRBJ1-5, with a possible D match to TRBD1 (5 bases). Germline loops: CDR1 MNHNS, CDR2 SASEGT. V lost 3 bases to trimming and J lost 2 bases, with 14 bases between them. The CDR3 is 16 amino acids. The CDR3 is CASSDRQGSGNQPQHF. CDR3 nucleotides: TGTGCCAGCAGTGACCGCCAGGGAAGTGGCAATCAGCCCCAGCATTTT.

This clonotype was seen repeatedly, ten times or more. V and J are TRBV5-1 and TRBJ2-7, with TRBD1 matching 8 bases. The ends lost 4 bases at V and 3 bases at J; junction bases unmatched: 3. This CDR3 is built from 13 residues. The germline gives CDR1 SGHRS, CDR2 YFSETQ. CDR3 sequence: CASSKDRVYEQYF. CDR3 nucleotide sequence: TGCGCCAGCAGCAAGGACAGGGTCTACGAGCAGTACTTC.

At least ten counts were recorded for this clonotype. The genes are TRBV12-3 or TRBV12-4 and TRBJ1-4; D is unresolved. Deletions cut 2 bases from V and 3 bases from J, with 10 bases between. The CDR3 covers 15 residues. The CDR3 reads CASSLNSFSNEKLFF. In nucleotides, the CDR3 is TGTGCCAGCAGTTTAAACAGCTTCTCTAATGAAAAACTGTTTTTT.

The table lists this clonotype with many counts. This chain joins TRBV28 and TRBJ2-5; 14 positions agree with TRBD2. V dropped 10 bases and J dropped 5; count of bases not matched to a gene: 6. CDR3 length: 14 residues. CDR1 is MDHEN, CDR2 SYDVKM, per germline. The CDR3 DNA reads TGTGCCACCGGGACTAGCGGGAGAAGGGAGACCCAGTACTTC. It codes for CATGTSGRRETQYF.

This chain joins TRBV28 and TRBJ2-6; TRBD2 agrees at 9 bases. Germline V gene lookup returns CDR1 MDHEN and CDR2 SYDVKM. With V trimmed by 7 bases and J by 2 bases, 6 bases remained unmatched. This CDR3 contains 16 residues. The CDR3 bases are TGTGCCAGCAAGGGGCTAGCGGGGACTGGGGCCAACGTCCTGACTTTC. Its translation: CASKGLAGTGANVLTF.

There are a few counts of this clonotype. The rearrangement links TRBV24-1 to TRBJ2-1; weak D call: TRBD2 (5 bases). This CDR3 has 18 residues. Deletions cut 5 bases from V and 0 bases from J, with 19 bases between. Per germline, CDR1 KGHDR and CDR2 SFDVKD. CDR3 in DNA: TGTGCCACCAGTGCGGGCGGGTCGGGCTTTAGCTCCTACAATGAGCAGTTCTTC. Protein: CATSAGGSGFSSYNEQFF.

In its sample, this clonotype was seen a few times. CDR3 protein: CASSFLGTGGDEQFF. CDR3 nucleotides: TGTGCCAGCAGCTTTCTCGGGACAGGGGGCGATGAGCAGTTCTTC. The genes are TRBV7-2 and TRBJ2-1; 12 nucleotides line up with TRBD1. J was trimmed by 8 bases and V by 3 bases; bases with no gene match: 5. This CDR3 has 15 amino acids. Germline CDR1 reads SGHTA; CDR2 reads FQGNSA.

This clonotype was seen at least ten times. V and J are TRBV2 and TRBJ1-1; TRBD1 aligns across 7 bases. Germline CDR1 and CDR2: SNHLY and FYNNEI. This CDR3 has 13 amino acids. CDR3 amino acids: CACGASGGPEAFF. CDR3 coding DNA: TGTGCTTGCGGTGCGTCAGGGGGGCCTGAAGCTTTCTTT.

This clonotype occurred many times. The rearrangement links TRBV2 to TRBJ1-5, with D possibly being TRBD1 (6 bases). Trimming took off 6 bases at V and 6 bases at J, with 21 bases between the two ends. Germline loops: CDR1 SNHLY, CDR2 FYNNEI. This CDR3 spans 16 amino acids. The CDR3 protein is CASRDRLLPQGQPQHF. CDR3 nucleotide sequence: TGTGCCAGCAGAGACAGGCTTCTGCCCCAAGGTCAGCCCCAGCATTTT.

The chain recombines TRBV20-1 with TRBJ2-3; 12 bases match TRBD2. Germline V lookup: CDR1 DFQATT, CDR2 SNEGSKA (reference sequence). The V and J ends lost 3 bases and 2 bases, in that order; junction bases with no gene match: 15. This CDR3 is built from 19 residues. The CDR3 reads CSASALLAGGQRDTDTQYF. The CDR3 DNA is TGCAGTGCTAGTGCGTTACTAGCGGGAGGCCAACGCGACACAGATACGCAGTATTTT.

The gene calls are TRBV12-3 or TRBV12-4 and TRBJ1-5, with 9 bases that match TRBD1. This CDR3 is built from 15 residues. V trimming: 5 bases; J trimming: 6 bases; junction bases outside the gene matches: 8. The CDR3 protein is CASSQGQGMGQPQHF. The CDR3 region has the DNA TGTGCCAGCAGTCAGGGACAGGGAATGGGTCAGCCCCAGCATTTT.

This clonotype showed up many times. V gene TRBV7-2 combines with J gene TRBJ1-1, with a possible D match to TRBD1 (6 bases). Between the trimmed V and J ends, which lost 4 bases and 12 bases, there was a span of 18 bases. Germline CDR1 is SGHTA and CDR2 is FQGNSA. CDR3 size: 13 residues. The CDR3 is CASSSTRDIGSFF. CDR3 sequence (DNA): TGTGCCAGCAGCTCAACGCGGGACATCGGGTCTTTCTTT.

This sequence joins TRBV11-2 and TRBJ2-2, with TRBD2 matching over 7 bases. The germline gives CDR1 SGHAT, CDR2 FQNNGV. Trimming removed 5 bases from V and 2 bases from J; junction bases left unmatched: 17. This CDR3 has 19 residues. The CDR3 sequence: CASSAKGRWASGNTGELFF. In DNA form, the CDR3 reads TGTGCCAGCAGCGCCAAGGGGCGTTGGGCTAGCGGTAACACCGGGGAGCTGTTTTTT.

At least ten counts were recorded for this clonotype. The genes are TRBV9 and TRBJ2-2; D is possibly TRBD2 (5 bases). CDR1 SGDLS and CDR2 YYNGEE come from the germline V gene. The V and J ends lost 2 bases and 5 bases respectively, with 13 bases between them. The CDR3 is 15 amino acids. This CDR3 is CASSVSGFGTGELFF. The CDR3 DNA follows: TGTGCCAGCAGCGTGTCGGGATTTGGGACCGGGGAGCTGTTTTTT. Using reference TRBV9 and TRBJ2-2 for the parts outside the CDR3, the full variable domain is DSGVTQTPKHLITATGQRVTLRCSPRSGDLSVYWYQQSLDQGLQFLIQYYNGEERAKGNILERFSAQQFPDLHSELNLSSLELGDSALYFCASSVSGFGTGELFFGEGSRLTVL.

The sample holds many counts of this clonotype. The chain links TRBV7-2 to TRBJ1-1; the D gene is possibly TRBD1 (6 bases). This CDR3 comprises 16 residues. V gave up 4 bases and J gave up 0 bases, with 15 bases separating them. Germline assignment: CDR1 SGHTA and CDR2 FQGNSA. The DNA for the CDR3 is TGTGCCAGCAGCTCTCCGGGACATCGTATGAACACTGAAGCTTTCTTT. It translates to CASSSPGHRMNTEAFF.

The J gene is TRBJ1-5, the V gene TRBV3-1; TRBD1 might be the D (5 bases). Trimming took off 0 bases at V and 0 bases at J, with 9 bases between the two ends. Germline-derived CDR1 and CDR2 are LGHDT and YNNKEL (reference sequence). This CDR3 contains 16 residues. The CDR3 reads CASSQDGGISNQPQHF. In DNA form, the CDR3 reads TGTGCCAGCAGCCAAGATGGGGGAATTAGCAATCAGCCCCAGCATTTT. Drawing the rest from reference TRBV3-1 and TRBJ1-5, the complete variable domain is DTAVSQTPKYLVTQMGNDKSIKCEQNLGHDTMYWYKQDSKKFLKIMFSYNNKELIINETVPNRFSPKSPDKAHLNLHINSLELGDSAVYFCASSQDGGISNQPQHFGDGTRLSIL.

The CDR3 nucleotides read TGTGCCAGCAGCATAAGGGCCTCATTTGGCAATCAGCCCCAGCATTTT. As protein: CASSIRASFGNQPQHF. This rearrangement joins TRBV7-8 to TRBJ1-5; D gene ambiguous. The CDR3 sequence is 16 residues long. In germline, CDR1 is SGHVS, CDR2 FQNEAQ. V shed 5 bases and J shed 2 bases, with 16 bases lying between them. The variable domain in full, with the rest retrieved from reference TRBV7-8 and TRBJ1-5, is GAGVSQSPRYKVAKRGQDVALRCDPISGHVSLFWYQQALGQGPEFLTYFQNEAQLDKSGLPSDRFFAERPEGSVSTLKIQRTQQEDSAVYLCASSIRASFGNQPQHFGDGTRLSIL.

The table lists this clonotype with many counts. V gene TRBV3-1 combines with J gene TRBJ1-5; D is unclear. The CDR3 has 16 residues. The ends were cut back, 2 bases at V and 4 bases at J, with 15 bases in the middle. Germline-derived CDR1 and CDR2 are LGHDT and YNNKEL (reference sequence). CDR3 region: CASSQTATAFNQPQHF. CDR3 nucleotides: TGTGCCAGCAGCCAAACAGCGACGGCCTTTAATCAGCCCCAGCATTTT.

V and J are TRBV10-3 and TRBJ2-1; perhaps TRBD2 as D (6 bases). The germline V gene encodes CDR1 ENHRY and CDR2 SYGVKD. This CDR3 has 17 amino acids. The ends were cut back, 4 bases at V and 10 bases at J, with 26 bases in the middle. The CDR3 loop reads CAISVFFIGTQKGEQFF. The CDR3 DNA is TGTGCCATCAGTGTTTTTTTTATTGGGACTCAAAAGGGAGAGCAGTTCTTC.

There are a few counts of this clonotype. The CDR3 DNA sequence: TGTGCCTGGAGTGTCGACGTTGGAGCTTTCTTT. Translated, it gives CAWSVDVGAFF. V is TRBV30 and J is TRBJ1-1; D is uncertain. Germline lookup yields CDR1 GTSNPN and CDR2 SVGIG (reference sequence). The CDR3 is made up of 11 amino acids. The ends were cut back, 0 bases at V and 10 bases at J, with 9 bases in the middle.

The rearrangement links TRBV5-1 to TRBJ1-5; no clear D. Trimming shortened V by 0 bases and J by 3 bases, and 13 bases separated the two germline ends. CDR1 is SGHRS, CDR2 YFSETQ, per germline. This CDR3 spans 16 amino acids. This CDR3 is CASSLGVRGDNQPQHF. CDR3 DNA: TGCGCCAGCAGCTTGGGGGTTCGTGGAGACAATCAGCCCCAGCATTTT.

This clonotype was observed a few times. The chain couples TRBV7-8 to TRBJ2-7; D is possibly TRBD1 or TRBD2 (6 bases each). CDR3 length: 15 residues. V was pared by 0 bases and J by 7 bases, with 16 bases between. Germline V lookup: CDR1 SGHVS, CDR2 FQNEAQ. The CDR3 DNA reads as TGTGCCAGCAGCTTAGCTGTCGCAGGGGCGGGGGAGCAGTACTTC. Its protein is CASSLAVAGAGEQYF.

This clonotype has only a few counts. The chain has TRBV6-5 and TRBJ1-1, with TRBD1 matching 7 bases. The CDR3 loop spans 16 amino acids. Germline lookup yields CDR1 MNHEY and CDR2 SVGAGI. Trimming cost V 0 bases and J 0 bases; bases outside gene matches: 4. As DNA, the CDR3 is TGTGCCAGCAGTTACTCGGGGGACAGAGTGAACACTGAAGCTTTCTTT. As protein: CASSYSGDRVNTEAFF.

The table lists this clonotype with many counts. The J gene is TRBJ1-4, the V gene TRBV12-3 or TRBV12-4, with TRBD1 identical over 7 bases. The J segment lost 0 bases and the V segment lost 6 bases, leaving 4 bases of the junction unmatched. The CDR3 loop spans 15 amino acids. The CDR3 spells CASRPGQTTNEKLFF. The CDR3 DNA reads TGTGCCAGCAGGCCGGGACAGACAACTAATGAAAAACTGTTTTTT.

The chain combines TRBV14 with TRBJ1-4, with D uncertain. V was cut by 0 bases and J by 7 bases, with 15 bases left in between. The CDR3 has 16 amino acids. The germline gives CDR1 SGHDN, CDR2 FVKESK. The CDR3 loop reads CASSQDSHRRIEKLFF. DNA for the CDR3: TGTGCCAGCAGCCAAGATTCCCACCGGAGGATTGAAAAACTGTTTTTT.

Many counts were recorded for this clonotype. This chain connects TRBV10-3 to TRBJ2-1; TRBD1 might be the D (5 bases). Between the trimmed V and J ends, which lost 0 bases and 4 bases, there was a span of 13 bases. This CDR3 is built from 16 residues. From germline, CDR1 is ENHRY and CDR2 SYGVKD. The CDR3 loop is CAISESWQGNYNEQFF. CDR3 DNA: TGTGCCATCAGTGAGTCGTGGCAGGGTAATTACAATGAGCAGTTCTTC.